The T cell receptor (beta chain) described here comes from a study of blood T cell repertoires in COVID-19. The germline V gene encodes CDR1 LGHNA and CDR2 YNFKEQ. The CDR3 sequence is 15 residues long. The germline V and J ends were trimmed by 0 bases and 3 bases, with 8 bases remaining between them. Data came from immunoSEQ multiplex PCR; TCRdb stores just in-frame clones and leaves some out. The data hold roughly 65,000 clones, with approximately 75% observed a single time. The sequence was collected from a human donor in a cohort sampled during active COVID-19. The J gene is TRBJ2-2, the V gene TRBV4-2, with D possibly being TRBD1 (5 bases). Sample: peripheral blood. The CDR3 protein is CASSQEIRDTGELFF. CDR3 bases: TGTGCCAGCAGCCAAGAGATCAGGGACACCGGGGAGCTGTTTTTT.